This T cell receptor beta chain was sequenced during a study of cytomegalovirus exposure and HLA in healthy donors. Study outcomes and limitations: Most TCR sequences proved rare, with some public TCRs found in many donors. Specificity for CMV antigens was confirmed in vitro for a few of the CMV-associated chains. Using the classifier, cytomegalovirus status was reportedly diagnosed with high specificity and sensitivity.

Points on this clone: The antigen is not known.

Data came from immunoSEQ multiplex PCR; TCRdb stores just in-frame clones and leaves some out. The data hold 70,000 or so clones, with approximately 95% observed a single time. Material for sequencing was PBMCs. This clonotype was sampled from a man younger than 30 in good health and CMV-seropositive.

For the CDR3, the DNA is TGTGCCAGCAGCTTAGCGCGCGGGAAAGAAGAGACCCAGTACTTC. Translating it yields CASSLARGKEETQYF. The J gene is TRBJ2-5, the V gene TRBV7-9; the D gene is possibly TRBD2 (6 bases). Trimming removed 0 bases from V and 3 bases from J, with 11 bases in between. Germline loops: CDR1 SEHNR, CDR2 FQNEAQ (reference sequence). This CDR3 region has 15 residues.